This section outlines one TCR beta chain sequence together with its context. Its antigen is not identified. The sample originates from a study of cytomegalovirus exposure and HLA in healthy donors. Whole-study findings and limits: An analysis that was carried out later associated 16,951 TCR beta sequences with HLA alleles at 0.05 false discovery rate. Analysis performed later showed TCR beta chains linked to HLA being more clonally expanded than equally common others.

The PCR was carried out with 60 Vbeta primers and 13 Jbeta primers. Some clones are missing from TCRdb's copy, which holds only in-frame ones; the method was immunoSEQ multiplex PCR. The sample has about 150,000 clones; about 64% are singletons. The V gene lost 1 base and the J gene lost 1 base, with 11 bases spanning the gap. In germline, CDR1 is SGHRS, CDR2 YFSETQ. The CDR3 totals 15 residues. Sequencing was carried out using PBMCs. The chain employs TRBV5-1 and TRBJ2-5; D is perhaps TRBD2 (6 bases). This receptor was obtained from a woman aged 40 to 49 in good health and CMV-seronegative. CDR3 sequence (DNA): TGCGCCAGCAGCTTGATCGGGGGACCCCAAGAGACCCAGTACTTC. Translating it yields CASSLIGGPQETQYF. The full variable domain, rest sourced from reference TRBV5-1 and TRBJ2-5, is KAGVTQTPRYLIKTRGQQVTLSCSPISGHRSVSWYQQTPGQGLQFLFEYFSETQRNKGNFPGRFSGRQFSNSRSEMNVSTLELGDSALYLCASSLIGGPQETQYFGPGTRLLVL.